One sample yielded the 26 T cell receptor beta chains listed below, sequenced in a study of regulatory T cells in long-lasting Graves disease (dated by TCRdb to about 2021). What this sample's time point label stands for: persistent/refractory GD, antithyroid drugs over 5 years with positive TRAb. For both TCR sequencing and RNA sequencing, RNA was extracted from PBMCs in TRIzol. The method was multiplex PCR. The sequencer listed for this sample is Illumina HiSeq 4000. CDR3 regions were amplified by Arm-PCR with iRepertoire HTBI primers to construct TCR beta libraries. The public reads were reprocessed in TCRdb via fastp at Q25 and MiXCR, keeping in-frame beta chains. Identical CDR3 protein sequences are pooled into one entry, listed with their most common genes and DNA. The sample table shows around 450,000 distinct CDR3 sequences, and under 25% are seen once. Clones ranked in the top ten supply roughly 6.9% of the sample.

The sequencing here drew on peripheral blood mononuclear cells (PBMCs), taken when the disease was refractory, from a patient treated with antithyroid drugs. The receptors were gathered from a female donor with Graves disease.

In regard to this clonotype: A much larger clone differs from this one at a single base, so this may be a read error. Since the CDR3 does not end with the conserved phenylalanine or tryptophan, this likely comes from a read error. The rearrangement uses TRBV6-5 and TRBJ1-2; perhaps TRBD1 as D (5 bases). Germline CDR1 reads MNHEY; CDR2 reads SVGAGI. CDR3 length: 16 residues. V lost 0 bases and J 4 bases, leaving 15 bases between the germline ends. CDR3: CASSYSRDGRIYGYTL. CDR3 in DNA: TGTGCCAGCAGTTACTCTCGGGACGGGCGAATCTATGGCTACACCCTC.

The gene calls are TRBV19 and TRBJ2-2, with 7 bases lining up with TRBD1. The V and J ends lost 10 bases and 6 bases, in that order; junction bases with no gene match: 20. CDR3 length: 17 amino acids. In germline, CDR1 is LNHDA, CDR2 SQIVND (reference sequence). CDR3 amino acids: CATRKVTPGGLPGELFF. For the CDR3, the DNA is TGTGCCACCAGGAAAGTGACGCCAGGGGGTCTCCCCGGGGAGCTGTTTTTT.

This chain connects TRBV30 to TRBJ1-1; D is uncertain. Germline V gene lookup returns CDR1 GTSNPN and CDR2 SVGIG (reference sequence). The V end lost 0 bases, the J end lost 1 base, and 9 bases lay between the germline ends. This CDR3 comprises 14 residues. This chain's CDR3 is CAWSVLDGNTEAFF. For the CDR3, the DNA is TGTGCCTGGAGTGTATTGGACGGGAACACTGAAGCTTTCTTT.

This clonotype showed up just a few times. This chain connects TRBV7-2 to TRBJ1-1, with 7 bases lining up with TRBD1. With V trimmed by 5 bases and J by 0 bases, 6 bases remained unmatched. The V gene's germline CDR1 is SGHTA and CDR2 FQGNSA. The CDR3 totals 15 residues. The CDR3 nucleotides are TGTGCCAGCAGCGTTTCAGGGGGAATGAACACTGAAGCTTTCTTT. Translating it yields CASSVSGGMNTEAFF.

Regarding this clonotype: The junction differs from germline at one of its ends, possibly a read error. V gene TRBV3-1 combines with J gene TRBJ1-6; D gene uncertain. The CDR3 length is 15 residues. CDR1 is LGHDT, CDR2 YNNKEL, per germline (reference sequence). The CDR3 here is CASSQGTNNNTPLHF. In nucleotides, the CDR3 is TGTGCCAGCAGCCAAGGCACTAACAATAATACACCCCTCCACTTT. Full variable domain (rest looked up from reference TRBV3-1 and TRBJ1-6): DTAVSQTPKYLVTQMGNDKSIKCEQNLGHDTMYWYKQDSKKFLKIMFSYNNKELIINETVPNRFSPKSPDKAHLNLHINSLELGDSAVYFCASSQGTNNNTPLHFGNGTRLTVT.

This clonotype was seen ten or more times. The rearrangement links TRBV19 to TRBJ1-5; 8 bases agree with TRBD1. The CDR3 contains 16 residues. Germline assignment: CDR1 LNHDA and CDR2 SQIVND (reference sequence). Trimming cost V 6 bases and J 0 bases; bases outside gene matches: 7. The CDR3 region has the DNA TGTGCCAGTAGAATCGGACAGGGCTATAGCAATCAGCCCCAGCATTTT. The encoded protein is CASRIGQGYSNQPQHF.

V is TRBV28 and J is TRBJ2-7; D uncertain. Germline CDR1 reads MDHEN; CDR2 reads SYDVKM. The CDR3 is 12 amino acids. Trimming cost V 8 bases and J 2 bases, with 10 bases left between them. CDR3 sequence: CASGLEPYEQYF. In DNA form, the CDR3 reads TGTGCCAGCGGTCTGGAGCCCTACGAGCAGTACTTC. The whole variable domain, filled in from reference TRBV28 and TRBJ2-7, reads DVKVTQSSRYLVKRTGEKVFLECVQDMDHENMFWYRQDPGLGLRLIYFSYDVKMKEKGDIPEGYSVSREKKERFSLILESASTNQTSMYLCASGLEPYEQYFGPGTRLTVT.

This clonotype was found many times. The gene calls are TRBV11-2 and TRBJ2-7; 8 nucleotides line up with TRBD1. CDR3 length equals 14 residues. V trimming: 1 base; J trimming: 2 bases; junction bases outside the gene matches: 1. Germline lookup yields CDR1 SGHAT and CDR2 FQNNGV. The CDR3 reads CASSLAQGAYEQYF. The CDR3 DNA follows: TGTGCCAGCAGCTTAGCACAGGGGGCCTACGAGCAGTACTTC.

The table lists this clonotype with a few counts. J is TRBJ1-1 and V is TRBV24-1; D call uncertain. Trimming stripped 4 bases from V and 5 bases from J, with 4 bases between. Per germline, CDR1 KGHDR and CDR2 SFDVKD. The CDR3 sequence is 11 residues long. CDR3 residues: CATSDRTEAFF. The CDR3 bases are TGTGCCACCAGTGACAGGACTGAAGCTTTCTTT.

The chain recombines TRBV5-1 with TRBJ2-1; 7 bases map to TRBD2. The CDR3 is 15 residues long. With 1 base clipped from V and 7 bases from J, the junction kept 8 bases outside the gene matches. CDR1 and CDR2 (germline): SGHRS, YFSETQ. In nucleotides, the CDR3 is TGCGCCAGCAGCTTGTGGGCGGGAGCCTCGAATGAGCAGTTCTTC. Protein sequence: CASSLWAGASNEQFF.

The CDR3 DNA follows: TGCAGTGCTAGAGACGGCAGGGGAAACACTGAAGCTTTCTTT. Its translation: CSARDGRGNTEAFF. The chain carries TRBV20-1 and TRBJ1-1; a possible D gene is TRBD1 (6 bases). Germline assignment: CDR1 DFQATT and CDR2 SNEGSKA (reference sequence). Deletions cut 0 bases from V and 2 bases from J, with 10 bases between. CDR3 length: 14 residues.

This clonotype was recorded many times. This chain joins TRBV2 and TRBJ1-1, with no clear D. Germline V gives CDR1 SNHLY, CDR2 FYNNEI. There are 13 residues in the CDR3. Trimming pared 6 bases from V and 1 base from J, leaving 9 bases between. CDR3 amino acids: CASRSGKNTEAFF. CDR3 nucleotide sequence: TGTGCCAGCAGGTCCGGGAAGAACACTGAAGCTTTCTTT.

This clonotype was counted between two and nine times. The chain is built from TRBV6-1 and TRBJ2-1; 15 bases align to TRBD2. Germline V gene sequence: CDR1 MNHNS, CDR2 SASEGT. The CDR3 totals 17 residues. V trimming: 6 bases; J trimming: 7 bases; junction bases outside the gene matches: 10. Written as DNA, the CDR3 is TGTGCCAGCAGCCGGGGACTAGCGGGAGGATGGGTAAATGAGCAGTTCTTC. This encodes CASSRGLAGGWVNEQFF.

The DNA of the CDR3 is TGCAGTGCTAGAGAAACAGGGGGAGACACTGAAGCTTTCTTT. Protein: CSARETGGDTEAFF. The chain is built from TRBV20-1 and TRBJ1-1; 8 nucleotides align to TRBD1. This CDR3 comprises 14 residues. CDR1 DFQATT and CDR2 SNEGSKA come from the germline V gene (reference sequence). J lost 3 bases, V lost 0 bases, and 3 bases had no gene match.

At least ten counts were recorded for this clonotype. The rearrangement links TRBV5-1 to TRBJ1-2; no reliable D call. The V gene lost 4 bases and the J gene lost 2 bases, with 12 bases spanning the gap. CDR1 and CDR2 (germline): SGHRS, YFSETQ. The CDR3 is 14 residues long. The CDR3 loop reads CASSPAQINYGYTF. DNA of the CDR3: TGCGCCAGCAGCCCTGCGCAGATCAACTATGGCTACACCTTC.

This clonotype has more than one count but fewer than ten. The chain combines TRBV7-9 with TRBJ1-4, with 9 positions matching TRBD1. This CDR3 is 17 amino acids long. Trimming removed 5 bases from V and 0 bases from J; junction bases left unmatched: 7. Per germline, CDR1 SEHNR and CDR2 FQNEAQ (reference sequence). Here the CDR3 reads CASSPGQGTATNEKLFF. The CDR3 DNA reads TGTGCCAGCAGCCCGGGACAGGGTACAGCAACTAATGAAAAACTGTTTTTT.

This chain joins TRBV20-1 and TRBJ1-6, with 8 positions matching TRBD1. CDR3 length equals 16 residues. From germline, CDR1 is DFQATT and CDR2 SNEGSKA (reference sequence). V was pared by 1 base and J by 5 bases, with 7 bases of the junction left unmatched. The CDR3, as DNA: TGCAGTGCTAGAGCGGCCGGACAGGGTCATAATTCACCCCTCCACTTT. Protein sequence: CSARAAGQGHNSPLHF.

The count of this clonotype is one. This may be a read error: a much more frequent sequence differs by one nucleotide. The genes are TRBV5-1 and TRBJ1-4; D possibly corresponds to TRBD1 (5 bases). CDR1 SGHRS and CDR2 YFSETQ come from the germline V gene. The CDR3 length is 13 residues. CDR3 bases: TGCGCCAACAGCTTCAGGGTGGGAGAAAAACTGTTTTTT. It yields the protein CANSFRVGEKLFF.

This clonotype was detected ten times or more. The CDR3 DNA reads TGTGCCAGCAGCCTGCGACTAGCGGTTACCTACGAGCAGTACTTC. It specifies CASSLRLAVTYEQYF. V usage is TRBV28 and J usage is TRBJ2-7; 9 positions agree with TRBD2. Unmatched junction bases numbered 8, after V lost 6 bases and J lost 2 bases. The germline CDR1 and CDR2 sequences are MDHEN and SYDVKM. The CDR3 length is 15 residues.

This clonotype was counted ten times or more. The chain employs TRBV28 and TRBJ2-6; D remains ambiguous. Per germline, CDR1 MDHEN and CDR2 SYDVKM. V was trimmed by 5 bases and J by 0 bases, leaving 8 bases between them. This CDR3 region has 15 residues. As DNA, the CDR3 is TGTGCCAGCAGTACATCGTCCTCTGGGGCCAACGTCCTGACTTTC. Amino acids: CASSTSSSGANVLTF.

The rearrangement joins TRBV3-1 to TRBJ2-7, with D perhaps matching TRBD2 (6 bases). The germline V gene encodes CDR1 LGHDT and CDR2 YNNKEL (reference sequence). The CDR3 covers 12 residues. The V end was cut by 5 bases, the J end by 6 bases, with 11 bases between. The CDR3 protein is CASSSGLGEQYF. The CDR3 DNA sequence: TGTGCCAGCAGCAGCGGGCTAGGCGAGCAGTACTTC.

This clonotype has at least ten counts. The chain recombines TRBV6-2 or TRBV6-3 with TRBJ1-2, with a possible D match to TRBD1 (5 bases). This CDR3 is 13 amino acids long. Germline loops: CDR1 MNHEY, CDR2 SVGEGT. Trimming stripped 7 bases from V and 3 bases from J, with 12 bases between. The CDR3 spells CASTMGVDYGYTF. CDR3 in DNA: TGTGCCAGCACCATGGGGGTGGACTATGGCTACACCTTC.

The rearrangement uses TRBV27 and TRBJ2-2, with 14 bases fitting TRBD2. This CDR3 has 19 residues. V shed 7 bases and J 3 bases; nucleotides not matched to a gene: 13. Per germline, CDR1 MNHEY and CDR2 SMNVEV (reference sequence). The CDR3 loop is CASTLLVPGLAGDTGELFF. CDR3 bases: TGTGCCAGCACCCTCCTGGTCCCGGGACTAGCGGGAGACACCGGGGAGCTGTTTTTT.

This clonotype was counted between two and nine times. The rearrangement uses TRBV10-1 and TRBJ1-5; the D gene is possibly TRBD1 (6 bases). V dropped 5 bases and J dropped 9 bases, with 20 bases sitting between them. CDR1 and CDR2 (germline): WNHNN, SYGVQD (reference sequence). This CDR3 contains 15 residues. The CDR3 nucleotides read TGCGCCAGCAGTTTCCTCGACCGGAGGGGGGGGCCCCAGCATTTT. This codes for CASSFLDRRGGPQHF.

This clonotype turned up a few times. This chain joins TRBV5-1 and TRBJ1-4, with D possibly matching TRBD1 (6 bases). The germline gives CDR1 SGHRS, CDR2 YFSETQ. Trimming took off 3 bases at V and 1 base at J, with 10 bases between the two ends. The CDR3 contains 15 residues. The CDR3 DNA reads TGCGCCAGCAGCTCGGCAGGGGTAACTAATGAAAAACTGTTTTTT. Amino acid sequence: CASSSAGVTNEKLFF.

The rearrangement joins TRBV4-2 to TRBJ2-7, with 8 bases lining up with TRBD1. V shed 0 bases, J shed 6 bases, and the junction held 10 bases outside the gene matches. CDR3 length equals 16 residues. CDR1 and CDR2 (germline): LGHNA, YNFKEQ. The CDR3 here is CASSQDRRQGTPEQYF. The CDR3 coding sequence is TGTGCCAGCAGCCAAGATCGGAGACAGGGGACGCCCGAGCAGTACTTC.